These T cell receptor beta chains were read from a single sample in a study of metastatic and nonmetastatic thyroid tumors. TCRdb reanalyzed the PCR reads via MiXCR. The sample has tens of thousands of clones; 15% to 20% are singletons. The sequencing sample was made of blood. The receptors derive from a male donor with papillary thyroid cancer or a benign thyroid nodule (not recorded which). Some clones in this sample may be carry-over from other donors' samples. Each CDR3 is given with its conserved first and last residue. A D gene is named only where the DNA matches it firmly. Expanded clones get a size class; other rows say once, few or many, or leave the size out.

size: .
length: 16
J: TRBJ2-5
D: TRBD2
V: TRBV19
DNA: TGTGCCAGTAGTGCCTCCTTTAGCGGGAGGGCCGAGACCCAGTACTTC
CDR3: CASSASFSGRAETQYF

size: many
length: 14
J: TRBJ2-5
D: .
V: TRBV10-2
DNA: TGCGCCAGCAGTGAGTCATTGACGAAAGAGACCCAGTACTTC
CDR3: CASSESLTKETQYF

size: .
length: 14
J: TRBJ1-6
D: .
V: TRBV20-1
DNA: TGCAGTGCTAGCGACCCCGGAAGACAATCACCCCTCCACTTT
CDR3: CSASDPGRQSPLHF

size: .
length: 16
J: TRBJ2-2
D: TRBD1
V: TRBV5-8
DNA: TGTGCCAACAGCTTGGGCTGGCAGGGGGCAACCGGGGAGCTGTTCTTT
CDR3: CANSLGWQGATGELFF

size: .
length: 13
J: TRBJ2-7
D: .
V: TRBV28
DNA: TGTGCCAGCAAAGAGGGTTTCTCCTACGAGCAGTACTTC
CDR3: CASKEGFSYEQYF

size: .
length: 14
J: TRBJ2-1
D: .
V: TRBV28
DNA: TGTGCCAGCCTTAGCTCCGGCCATTACAATGAGCAGTTCTTC
CDR3: CASLSSGHYNEQFF

size: many
length: 13
J: TRBJ2-4
D: TRBD1
V: TRBV6-1
DNA: TGTGCCAGCAGCCCCGGACAGGTAGACATTCAGTACTTC
CDR3: CASSPGQVDIQYF

size: many
length: 14
J: TRBJ1-5
D: .
V: TRBV19
DNA: TGTGCCAGTAGACCGACAGATAACAATCAGCCCCAGCATTTT
CDR3: CASRPTDNNQPQHF

size: many
length: 13
J: TRBJ1-1
D: .
V: TRBV9
DNA: TGTGCCAGCAGCGTAGGGCCTGACACTGAAGCTTTCTTT
CDR3: CASSVGPDTEAFF

size: many
length: 18
J: TRBJ1-2
D: .
V: TRBV4-3
DNA: TGCGCCAGCAGCCAAGATTATAGTACCTTCCGGGTGTCGGGAGGCTACACCTTC
CDR3: CASSQDYSTFRVSGGYTF

size: medium-sized
length: 15
J: TRBJ2-7
D: .
V: TRBV27
DNA: TGTGCCAGCAGTTTATACTCGGGACTCAACTACGAGCAGTACTTC
CDR3: CASSLYSGLNYEQYF

size: many
length: 15
J: TRBJ1-1
D: .
V: TRBV20-1
DNA: TGCAGTGCTGAGACTGGGGGCCGATCGAACACTGAAGCTTTCTTT
CDR3: CSAETGGRSNTEAFF

size: many
length: 15
J: TRBJ1-5
D: TRBD1
V: TRBV20-1
DNA: TGCAGTGCTAGCGCGACAGGGGATAGCAATCAGCCCCAGCATTTT
CDR3: CSASATGDSNQPQHF

size: many
length: 13
J: TRBJ2-7
D: TRBD1
V: TRBV20-1
DNA: TGCAGTGCTAGTGGGACAGGGAACTACGAGCAGTACTTC
CDR3: CSASGTGNYEQYF

size: medium-sized
length: 10
J: TRBJ2-1
D: TRBD1
V: TRBV6-2/TRBV6-3
DNA: TGTGCCAGCAGCGACAGGGACCAGTTCTTC
CDR3: CASSDRDQFF

size: many
length: 13
J: TRBJ2-7
D: .
V: TRBV7-9
DNA: TGTGCCAGCAGCTTAGTCGGTCTCAACGAGCAGTACTTC
CDR3: CASSLVGLNEQYF

size: .
length: 15
J: TRBJ2-7
D: TRBD1
V: TRBV28
DNA: TGTGCCAGCAGTTTAACACAGGGGGGCCGCTACGAGCAGTACTTC
CDR3: CASSLTQGGRYEQYF

size: few
length: 12
J: TRBJ2-2
D: .
V: TRBV24-1
DNA: TGTGCCACCAGTGAGGACCCCGGGGAGCTGTTTTTT
CDR3: CATSEDPGELFF

size: many
length: 16
J: TRBJ2-7
D: TRBD2
V: TRBV9
DNA: TGTGCCAGCAGCGTAGGGGCTAGCGGGGGTTCCTACGAGCAGTACTTC
CDR3: CASSVGASGGSYEQYF

size: many
length: 12
J: TRBJ2-5
D: .
V: TRBV20-1
DNA: TGCAGTGCTAGAGACAGGGGAGAGACCCAGTACTTC
CDR3: CSARDRGETQYF

size: .
length: 13
J: TRBJ1-4
D: .
V: TRBV28
DNA: TGTGCCAGCAGGTCGGGGATCGAAGAAAAACTGTTTTTT
CDR3: CASRSGIEEKLFF

size: .
length: 14
J: TRBJ1-1
D: TRBD1
V: TRBV19
DNA: TGTGCCAGTAGTATAAGGGGGCACAACACTGAAGCTTTCTTT
CDR3: CASSIRGHNTEAFF

size: .
length: 14
J: TRBJ2-7
D: TRBD1
V: TRBV6-2/TRBV6-3
DNA: TGTGCCAGCAGAATGGACAGGGATGCCTACAAGCAGTACTTC
CDR3: CASRMDRDAYKQYF

size: many
length: 17
J: TRBJ2-5
D: TRBD2
V: TRBV11-2
DNA: TGTGCCAGCAGCTTAGGACTAGCGGGAGCTCCTTGGGAGACCCAGTACTTC
CDR3: CASSLGLAGAPWETQYF

size: medium-sized
length: 12
J: TRBJ1-2
D: .
V: TRBV6-1
DNA: TGTGCCAGCAGCGCAGGGAACTATGGCTACACCTTC
CDR3: CASSAGNYGYTF

size: .
length: 13
J: TRBJ2-1
D: TRBD2
V: TRBV19
DNA: TGTGCCAGCGGTATAGCGGGGCGGGATGAGCAGTTCTTC
CDR3: CASGIAGRDEQFF

size: once
length: 14
J: TRBJ2-5
D: TRBD2
V: TRBV20-1
DNA: TGCAGTTCTCCGAGCGGGGGAATTCTCGAGACCCAGTACTTC
CDR3: CSSPSGGILETQYF

size: many
length: 14
J: TRBJ1-1
D: .
V: TRBV29-1
DNA: TGCAGCGTCATTACTCAGAGTTCAATTACTGAAGCTTTCTTT
CDR3: CSVITQSSITEAFF

size: many
length: 14
J: TRBJ1-5
D: TRBD1
V: TRBV19
DNA: TGTGCCAGTAGTCCGGGGGGAGGGGGCCAGCCCCAGCATTTT
CDR3: CASSPGGGGQPQHF

size: few
length: 14
J: TRBJ2-2
D: .
V: TRBV9
DNA: TGTGCCAGCAGCGGGCGGGAGAACACCGGGGAGCTGTTTTTT
CDR3: CASSGRENTGELFF

size: many
length: 14
J: TRBJ1-2
D: .
V: TRBV19
DNA: TGTGCCAGTAGTACGAACCAAGTCCGCTATGGCTACACCTTC
CDR3: CASSTNQVRYGYTF

size: many
length: 16
J: TRBJ1-2
D: TRBD1
V: TRBV4-3
DNA: TGCGCCAGCAGCCAGGAGCGACAGGGACGACAAGATGGCTACACCTTC
CDR3: CASSQERQGRQDGYTF

size: many
length: 15
J: TRBJ2-5
D: .
V: TRBV5-1
DNA: TGCGCCAGCAGCTTGGCGAGGGGAGAACAAGAGACCCAGTACTTC
CDR3: CASSLARGEQETQYF

size: .
length: 13
J: TRBJ2-7
D: .
V: TRBV27
DNA: TGTGCCAGAAGTCCCCGGACAGCCTACGAGCAGTATTTC
CDR3: CARSPRTAYEQYF

size: many
length: 13
J: TRBJ2-3
D: TRBD1
V: TRBV20-1
DNA: TGCAGTGCTTGGGACAGGGGAACAGATACGCAGTATTTT
CDR3: CSAWDRGTDTQYF

size: .
length: 13
J: TRBJ2-5
D: TRBD1
V: TRBV5-1
DNA: TGCGCCAGCAGGCGGACAGGGCAAGAGACCCAGTACTTC
CDR3: CASRRTGQETQYF

size: many
length: 16
J: TRBJ2-6
D: TRBD1
V: TRBV7-6
DNA: TGTGCCAGCAGCCCGACAGGGTCCGGTGGGGCCAACGTCCTGACTTTC
CDR3: CASSPTGSGGANVLTF

size: many
length: 13
J: TRBJ2-7
D: TRBD1
V: TRBV29-1
DNA: TGCAGCGTTGGGGGACAGGGGGCTTACGAGCAGTACTTC
CDR3: CSVGGQGAYEQYF

size: many
length: 17
J: TRBJ2-5
D: TRBD1
V: TRBV9
DNA: TGTGCCAGCAGCTCCGGACAGGGGGTTTTGGCAGGCGAGACCCAGTACTTC
CDR3: CASSSGQGVLAGETQYF